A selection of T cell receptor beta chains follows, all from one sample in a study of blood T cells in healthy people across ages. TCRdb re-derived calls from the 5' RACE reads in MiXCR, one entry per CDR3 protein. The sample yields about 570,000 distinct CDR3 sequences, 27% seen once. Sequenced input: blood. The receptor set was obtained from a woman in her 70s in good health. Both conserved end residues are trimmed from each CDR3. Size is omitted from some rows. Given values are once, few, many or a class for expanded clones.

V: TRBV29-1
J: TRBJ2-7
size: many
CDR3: SSPRGDEQY

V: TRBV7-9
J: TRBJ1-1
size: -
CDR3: ASRQLMNTEAF

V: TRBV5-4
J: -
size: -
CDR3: ASTMEGGRIHEQY

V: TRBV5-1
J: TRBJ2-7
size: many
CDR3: ASSLGTGGPYEQY

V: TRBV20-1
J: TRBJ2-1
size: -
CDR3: SARMRGGSSYNEQF

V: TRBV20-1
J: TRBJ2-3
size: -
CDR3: SASPKVDTQY

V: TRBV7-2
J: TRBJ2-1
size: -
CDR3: ASSLSGGTVQNEQF

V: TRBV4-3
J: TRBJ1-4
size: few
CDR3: ASSQDPLGGKLF

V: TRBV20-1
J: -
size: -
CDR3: SAQTSGGANYNEQF

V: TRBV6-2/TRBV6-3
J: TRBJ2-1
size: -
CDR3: ASSLRGTSESRGHEQF

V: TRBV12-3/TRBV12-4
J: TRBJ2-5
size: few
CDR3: ASSLGGDLSAETQY

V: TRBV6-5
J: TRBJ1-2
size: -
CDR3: ASKIQVNYDYT

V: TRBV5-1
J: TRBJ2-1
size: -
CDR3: ASSSGPQRGGLEQF

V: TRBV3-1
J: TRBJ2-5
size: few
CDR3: ASRGVQMETQY

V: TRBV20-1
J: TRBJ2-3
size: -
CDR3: SARDARGHTDTQY

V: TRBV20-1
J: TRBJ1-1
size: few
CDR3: SAKQGALNTEAF

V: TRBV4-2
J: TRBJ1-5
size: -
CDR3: ASSQVSGGGSRNQPQH

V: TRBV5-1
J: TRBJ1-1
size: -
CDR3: ASSLAVGNTEAF

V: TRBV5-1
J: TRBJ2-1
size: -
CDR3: ASSFGQAEGEQF

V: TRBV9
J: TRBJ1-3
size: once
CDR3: ASSGNTQGQGGNTIY

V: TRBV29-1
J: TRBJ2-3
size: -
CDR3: SALQENTDTQY

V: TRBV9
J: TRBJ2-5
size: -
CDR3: ASSVGPQPGETQY

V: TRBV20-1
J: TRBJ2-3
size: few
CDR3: SATREWTDTQY

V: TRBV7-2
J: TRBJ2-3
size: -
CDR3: ASSYIAGGKDTQY

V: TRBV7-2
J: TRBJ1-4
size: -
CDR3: ASSLRGTLYEKLF

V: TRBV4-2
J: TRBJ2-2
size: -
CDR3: ASSQLFANTGELF

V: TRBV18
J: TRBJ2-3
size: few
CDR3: ASSPGTARTDTQY

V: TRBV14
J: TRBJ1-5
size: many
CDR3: ASSQGGVQPQH

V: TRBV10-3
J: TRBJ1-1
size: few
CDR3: AISSQDRGTEAF

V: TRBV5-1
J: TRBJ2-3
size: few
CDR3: ASSPGHGTDTQY

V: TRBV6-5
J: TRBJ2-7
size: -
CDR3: ASSYSGVGTLRYYEQY

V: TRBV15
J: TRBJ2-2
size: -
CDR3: ATSREASRTGELF

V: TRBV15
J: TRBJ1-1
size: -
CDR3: ATSRTGGLDTEAF

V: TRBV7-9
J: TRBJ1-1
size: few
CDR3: ASSSFGLNTEAF

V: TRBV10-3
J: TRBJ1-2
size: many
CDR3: AISEFGQGDGYT

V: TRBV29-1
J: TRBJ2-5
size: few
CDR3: SVEGLGLAQETQY

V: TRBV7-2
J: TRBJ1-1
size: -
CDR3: ASSSGGGRGAF

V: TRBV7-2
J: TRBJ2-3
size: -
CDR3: ASSLDHSGGAIDTQY

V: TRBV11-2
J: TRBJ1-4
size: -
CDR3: ASSLEGPSEKLF

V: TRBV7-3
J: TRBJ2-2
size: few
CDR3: ASSPTTTGELF

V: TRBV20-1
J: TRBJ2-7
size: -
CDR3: SARDFAGSGEQY

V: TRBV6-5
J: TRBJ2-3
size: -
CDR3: ASSYSRQGAYTQY

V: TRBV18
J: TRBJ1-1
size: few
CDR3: ASSRALEAF

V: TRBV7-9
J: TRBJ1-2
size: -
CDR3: ASSSWDLNYGYT

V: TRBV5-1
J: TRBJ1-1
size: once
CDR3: ASSRASSGMNTEAF

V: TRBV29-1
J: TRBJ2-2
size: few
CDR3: GWGSNTGELF

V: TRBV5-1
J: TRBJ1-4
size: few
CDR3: ASSLATGNEKLF

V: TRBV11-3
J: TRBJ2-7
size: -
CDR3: ASSSGTSGGAYEQY

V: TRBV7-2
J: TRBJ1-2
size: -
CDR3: ASSFLSGPTYGYT

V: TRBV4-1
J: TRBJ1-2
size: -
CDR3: ASSHDHNYGYT

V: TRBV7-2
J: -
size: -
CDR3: ASSLDRDLAEQF